Presented here are 10 T cell receptor beta chains from one specimen sequenced in a study of T cells in Graves' hyperthyroidism and ophthalmopathy. Amplification yielded TCR beta CDR3 regions, with RNA transcripts as the source. First-round RT-PCR targeting the TCR CDR3 was performed with the HTBI primer set. From the multiplex PCR reads, TCRdb called clonotypes with MiXCR, one entry per CDR3 protein. The top ten hold 25% to 30% of the sample, which has 240,000 or so distinct CDR3 sequences, about 16% seen once. The sample comprised blood. The receptors here all came from a woman younger than 35 with Graves' ophthalmopathy.

This clonotype was found many times. In nucleotides, the CDR3 is TGCAGTGCTAGAGATCTGAAAAAAGGGGGTGGCAATCAGCCCCAGCATTTT. As protein: CSARDLKKGGGNQPQHF. The chain is built from TRBV20-1 and TRBJ1-5; D is perhaps TRBD1 (6 bases). The V gene lost 0 bases and the J gene lost 2 bases, with 17 bases spanning the gap. Looked up from germline, CDR1 is DFQATT and CDR2 is SNEGSKA (reference sequence). CDR3 length: 17 amino acids.

The V and J genes are TRBV28 and TRBJ1-4; 7 bases are a match to TRBD1. Trimming took 7 bases from V and 2 from J; bases not matched to a gene: 4. CDR3 length: 14 residues. The germline V gene encodes CDR1 MDHEN and CDR2 SYDVKM. CDR3 region: CASIPGQTNEKLFF. The CDR3 DNA reads as TGTGCCAGCATCCCGGGACAGACTAATGAAAAACTGTTTTTT.

This clonotype was picked up many times. Mismatch with germline at one junction end may stem from a read error. CDR3 bases: TGTGCTAGCAGCTTAGACCGGGGGGAGACCCAGTACTTC. Encoded protein: CASSLDRGETQYF. The chain links TRBV7-7 to TRBJ2-5; D perhaps matches TRBD2 (6 bases). CDR1 and CDR2 from the germline V gene are SSHAT and FNYEAQ (reference sequence). CDR3 size: 13 residues. The whole variable domain, remainder taken from reference TRBV7-7 and TRBJ2-5, is GAGVSQSPRYKVTKRGQDVTLRCDPISSHATLYWYQQALGQGPEFLTYFNYEAQPDKSGLPSDRFSAERPEGSISTLTIQRTEQRDSAMYRCASSLDRGETQYFGPGTRLLVL.

This clonotype was seen repeatedly, ten times or more. The rearrangement links TRBV24-1 to TRBJ1-5; a possible D gene is TRBD1 (6 bases). The germline CDR1 and CDR2 sequences are KGHDR and SFDVKD. CDR3 length equals 15 residues. V dropped 9 bases and J dropped 0 bases, with 14 bases sitting between them. CDR3 sequence reads: CATGGTGPSNQPQHF. CDR3 bases: TGTGCCACCGGCGGAACAGGGCCTAGCAATCAGCCCCAGCATTTT.

The genes are TRBV12-3 or TRBV12-4 and TRBJ1-2, with D tentatively TRBD1 (6 bases). The ends were cut back, 8 bases at V and 7 bases at J, with 17 bases in the middle. The CDR3 contains 13 residues. The CDR3, as DNA: TGTGCCAGCCGAGGGGGGCAGTCTGGTGGCTACACCTTC. Amino acid sequence: CASRGGQSGGYTF.

This clonotype was found many times. V gene TRBV7-8 combines with J gene TRBJ2-4; 8 bases fit TRBD2. With 5 bases clipped from V and 2 bases from J, the junction kept 17 bases outside the gene matches. CDR1 is SGHVS and CDR2 is FQNEAQ in the germline V gene. The CDR3 consists of 19 residues. The CDR3 loop reads CASSLFRGRGGQSKNIQYF. CDR3 nucleotides: TGTGCCAGCAGCCTTTTTCGGGGGCGCGGGGGGCAGTCCAAAAACATTCAGTACTTC.

At least ten counts were recorded for this clonotype. The CDR3: CAWSAYGLAQSSDTQYF. The CDR3 region has the DNA TGTGCCTGGAGTGCCTACGGGCTAGCCCAAAGCTCAGATACGCAGTATTTT. This rearrangement joins TRBV30 to TRBJ2-3; D may be TRBD2 (5 bases). The germline gives CDR1 GTSNPN, CDR2 SVGIG (reference sequence). Between the trimmed V and J ends, which lost 1 base and 4 bases, there was a span of 21 bases. This CDR3 has 17 amino acids. The complete variable domain, with remaining parts taken from reference TRBV30 and TRBJ2-3, reads SQTIHQWPATLVQPVGSPLSLECTVEGTSNPNLYWYRQAAGRGLQLLFYSVGIGQISSEVPQNLSASRPQDRQFILSSKKLLLSDSGFYLCAWSAYGLAQSSDTQYFGPGTRLTVL.

V is TRBV28 and J is TRBJ2-5, with TRBD2 matching over 7 bases. The CDR3 runs to 14 residues. CDR1 is MDHEN and CDR2 is SYDVKM in the germline V gene. With V trimmed by 5 bases and J by 6 bases, 9 bases remained unmatched. CDR3 residues: CASSLPQGGQTQYF. For the CDR3, the DNA is TGTGCCAGCAGTCTTCCCCAGGGAGGGCAGACCCAGTACTTC.

Many counts were recorded for this clonotype. The genes are TRBV28 and TRBJ2-5; D gene ambiguous. This CDR3 has 12 amino acids. Trimming stripped 6 bases from V and 5 bases from J, with 10 bases between. The germline gives CDR1 MDHEN, CDR2 SYDVKM. CDR3 region: CASRRGWETQYF. The DNA for the CDR3 is TGTGCCAGCAGGAGAGGATGGGAGACCCAGTACTTC.

This clonotype was observed many times. The chain employs TRBV4-2 and TRBJ2-1, with 11 nucleotides matching TRBD2. The CDR3 loop spans 16 amino acids. Germline V gene sequence: CDR1 LGHNA, CDR2 YNFKEQ. After removal of 2 bases from V and 4 bases from J, the junction contained 4 bases not matched to a gene. CDR3 bases: TGTGCCAGCAGCCAATTTAGCGGGGGGGCTTACAATGAGCAGTTCTTC. Protein sequence: CASSQFSGGAYNEQFF.